This TCR beta chain was sequenced for a study of a mutant IDH1 vaccine in newly diagnosed glioma. Study conclusions and caveats: Vaccination induced immune responses in roughly 93% of patients.

As to time point: week 47, end of study. Every vaccination contained 300 ug of the mutant IDH1 20-mer peptide and was paired with topical imiquimod. There were new WHO grade 3 or 4 astrocytomas in the donors, and these were IDH1-mutant and ATRX-lost. Profiled with immunoSEQ multiplex PCR; TCRdb holds only in-frame clones, not every one. Of about 55,000 clones in the sample, less than 85% are singletons; the top ten hold roughly 5%. A word on this clone: Its target is unknown.

CDR3 length equals 15 residues. Germline values: CDR1 KGHSH, CDR2 LQKENI. The trim removed 0 bases at V and 8 bases at J, leaving 8 bases unmatched. Sequenced material: PBMCs, taken from a glioma patient whose treatment included an IDH1 peptide vaccine. V and J are TRBV18 and TRBJ1-2; 8 bases map to TRBD1. The sequence was collected from a woman between 40 and 50 years old with glioma. Some clones in this sample may be carry-over from other donors' samples. The CDR3 sequence: CASSPPKTGGEGYTF. CDR3 DNA: TGTGCCAGCTCACCACCGAAAACAGGGGGAGAAGGCTACACCTTC.